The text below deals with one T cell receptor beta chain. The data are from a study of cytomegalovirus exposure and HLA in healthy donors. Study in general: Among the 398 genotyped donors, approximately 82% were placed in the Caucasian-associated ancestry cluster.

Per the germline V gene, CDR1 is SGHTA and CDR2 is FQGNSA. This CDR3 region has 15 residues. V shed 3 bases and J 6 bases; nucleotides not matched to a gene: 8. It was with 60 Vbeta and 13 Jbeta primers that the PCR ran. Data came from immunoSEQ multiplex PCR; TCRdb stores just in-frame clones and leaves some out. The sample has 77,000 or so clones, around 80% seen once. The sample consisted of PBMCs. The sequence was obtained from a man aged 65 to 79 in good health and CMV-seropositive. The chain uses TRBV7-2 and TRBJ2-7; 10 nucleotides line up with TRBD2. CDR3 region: CASSFRLAGVPEQYF. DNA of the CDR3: TGTGCCAGCAGCTTTAGGCTAGCGGGGGTCCCCGAGCAGTACTTC.